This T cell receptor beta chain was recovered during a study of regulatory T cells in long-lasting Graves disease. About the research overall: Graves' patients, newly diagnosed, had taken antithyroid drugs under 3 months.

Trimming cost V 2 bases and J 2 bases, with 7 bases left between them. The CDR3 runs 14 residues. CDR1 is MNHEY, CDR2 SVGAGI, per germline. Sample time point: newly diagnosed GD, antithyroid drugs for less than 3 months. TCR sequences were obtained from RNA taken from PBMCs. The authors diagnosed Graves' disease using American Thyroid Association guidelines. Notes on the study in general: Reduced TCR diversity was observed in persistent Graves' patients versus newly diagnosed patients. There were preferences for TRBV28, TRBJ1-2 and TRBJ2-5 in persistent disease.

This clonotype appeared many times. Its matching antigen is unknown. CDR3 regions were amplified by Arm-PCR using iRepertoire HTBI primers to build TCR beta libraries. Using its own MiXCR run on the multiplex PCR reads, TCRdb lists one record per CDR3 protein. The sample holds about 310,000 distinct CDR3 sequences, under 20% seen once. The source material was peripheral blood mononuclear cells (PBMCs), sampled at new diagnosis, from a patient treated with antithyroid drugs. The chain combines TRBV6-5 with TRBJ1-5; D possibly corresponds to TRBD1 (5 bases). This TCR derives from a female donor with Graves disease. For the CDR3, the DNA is TGTGCCAGCAGTTACGGGGGGGGCAATCAGCCCCAGCATTTT. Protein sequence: CASSYGGGNQPQHF.